The next 28 T cell receptor beta chains were all read from a single sample in a study of T cells in localized non-small cell lung cancer. Sequencing was performed with immunoSEQ multiplex PCR; in TCRdb, only in-frame clones are kept and a portion is missing. The sample carries about 24,000 clones, roughly 84% recorded once. Sequenced here: PBMCs, sampled before any cancer treatment. These receptor sequences come from a man aged 40-75 years with stage II lung adenocarcinoma.

The gene calls are TRBV7-2 and TRBJ2-3, with 8 positions matching TRBD1. Germline V gene data show CDR1 as SGHTA and CDR2 as FQGNSA. After removal of 2 bases from V and 6 bases from J, the junction contained 7 bases not matched to a gene. The CDR3 has 15 residues. This CDR3 reads CASSLQGALSDTQYF. CDR3 sequence (DNA): TGTGCCAGCAGCTTACAGGGGGCGCTTTCGGATACGCAGTATTTT.

V and J are TRBV18 and TRBJ2-5, with 15 positions matching TRBD2. Trimming removed 3 bases from V and 5 bases from J; junction bases left unmatched: 7. This CDR3 spans 17 amino acids. Looked up from germline, CDR1 is KGHSH and CDR2 is LQKENI. CDR3 region: CASSPRTSGRASETQYF. CDR3 bases: TGTGCCAGCTCACCTAGGACTAGCGGGAGGGCCTCCGAGACCCAGTACTTC.

The chain is built from TRBV2 and TRBJ2-3; 12 nucleotides line up with TRBD2. J was trimmed by 3 bases and V by 3 bases; bases with no gene match: 7. In germline, CDR1 is SNHLY, CDR2 FYNNEI. The CDR3 has 17 amino acids. CDR3 protein: CASSDLQLAGGTDTQYF. CDR3 nucleotide sequence: TGTGCCAGCAGTGATCTCCAGCTAGCGGGAGGGACAGATACGCAGTATTTT.

This clone ranks as medium-sized (0.01 to 0.1%). V usage is TRBV2 and J usage is TRBJ1-2, with D possibly TRBD1 on 5 matching bases. The CDR3 totals 12 residues. Deletions cut 4 bases from V and 8 bases from J, with 11 bases between. Germline CDR1 SNHLY, CDR2 FYNNEI. The CDR3 DNA reads as TGTGCCAGCAGTGCCTGGGGGGAGGGCTACACCTTC. Amino acid sequence: CASSAWGEGYTF.

The chain employs TRBV30 and TRBJ2-7; 10 bases line up with TRBD1. Unmatched junction bases numbered 3, after V lost 1 base and J lost 3 bases. The CDR3 covers 14 residues. Germline-derived CDR1 and CDR2 are GTSNPN and SVGIG (reference sequence). The CDR3 coding sequence is TGTGCCTGGAGTGGGGGGGACAGGGGCTACGAGCAGTACTTC. Amino acids: CAWSGGDRGYEQYF. Looking up the rest from reference TRBV30 and TRBJ2-7 gives the full variable domain: SQTIHQWPATLVQPVGSPLSLECTVEGTSNPNLYWYRQAAGRGLQLLFYSVGIGQISSEVPQNLSASRPQDRQFILSSKKLLLSDSGFYLCAWSGGDRGYEQYFGPGTRLTVT.

The chain joins TRBV7-2 to TRBJ2-5; maybe TRBD2 (5 bases). The germline V and J ends were trimmed by 5 bases and 1 base, with 8 bases remaining between them. The CDR3 runs 13 residues. From germline, CDR1 is SGHTA and CDR2 FQGNSA. For the CDR3, the DNA is TGTGCCAGCAGCCTCGGGATCCAAGAGACCCAGTACTTC. Protein sequence: CASSLGIQETQYF. The full variable domain, completed using reference TRBV7-2 and TRBJ2-5, is GAGVSQSPSNKVTEKGKDVELRCDPISGHTALYWYRQSLGQGLEFLIYFQGNSAPDKSGLPSDRFSAERTGGSVSTLTIQRTQQEDSAVYLCASSLGIQETQYFGPGTRLLVL.

CDR3 nucleotides: TGTGCCAGTAGTATATCCGGGTTGGCGGAGACCCAGTACTTC. Translation gives CASSISGLAETQYF. V and J are TRBV19 and TRBJ2-5, with D uncertain. Germline CDR1 is LNHDA and CDR2 is SQIVND (reference sequence). The CDR3 spans 14 residues. The V end was cut by 2 bases, the J end by 5 bases, with 12 bases between.

This clone was observed once. The chain combines TRBV7-2 with TRBJ2-7, with TRBD2 matching 8 bases. The CDR3 is made up of 13 amino acids. V lost 5 bases and J lost 7; bases outside the gene matches: 7. The germline CDR1 and CDR2 sequences are SGHTA and FQGNSA. CDR3 sequence reads: CASSRGLAGEQYF. For the CDR3, the DNA is TGTGCCAGCAGCCGCGGACTAGCTGGGGAGCAGTACTTC.

The CDR3 reads CASRRGTGVSNQPQHF. As DNA, the CDR3 is TGTGCCAGCAGGAGAGGGACAGGGGTCAGCAATCAGCCCCAGCATTTT. The chain links TRBV2 to TRBJ1-5; 10 nucleotides match TRBD1. V dropped 6 bases and J dropped 1; count of bases not matched to a gene: 6. The CDR3 loop spans 16 amino acids. Germline lookup yields CDR1 SNHLY and CDR2 FYNNEI. The variable domain in full, with the rest retrieved from reference TRBV2 and TRBJ1-5, is EPEVTQTPSHQVTQMGQEVILRCVPISNHLYFYWYRQILGQKVEFLVSFYNNEISEKSEIFDDQFSVERPDGSNFTLKIRSTKLEDSAMYFCASRRGTGVSNQPQHFGDGTRLSIL.

This sequence joins TRBV5-1 and TRBJ1-5; D gene unclear. The CDR3 is 14 residues long. Trimming stripped 5 bases from V and 4 bases from J, with 13 bases between. Germline CDR1 is SGHRS and CDR2 is YFSETQ. The CDR3: CASRPDGENQPQHF. CDR3 sequence (DNA): TGCGCCAGCAGACCGGACGGAGAAAATCAGCCCCAGCATTTT. Based on the CDR3 plus reference TRBV5-1 and TRBJ1-5, the full variable domain is KAGVTQTPRYLIKTRGQQVTLSCSPISGHRSVSWYQQTPGQGLQFLFEYFSETQRNKGNFPGRFSGRQFSNSRSEMNVSTLELGDSALYLCASRPDGENQPQHFGDGTRLSIL.

CDR3 in amino acids: CASSPPLTMNTEAFF. In nucleotides, the CDR3 is TGTGCCAGCAGCCCCCCCCTTACCATGAACACTGAAGCTTTCTTT. The J gene is TRBJ1-1, the V gene TRBV7-9; no clear D. Between the trimmed V and J ends, which lost 5 bases and 0 bases, there was a span of 13 bases. The CDR3 is made up of 15 amino acids. Germline lookup yields CDR1 SEHNR and CDR2 FQNEAQ (reference sequence).

The chain joins TRBV29-1 to TRBJ2-1; D tentatively fits TRBD1 or TRBD2 (6 bases each). The CDR3 consists of 12 residues. Trimming took 8 bases from V and 4 from J, leaving 12 bases between them. Germline CDR1 is SQVTM and CDR2 is ANQGSEA. As DNA, the CDR3 is TGCAGCTTCGGGGGCGGTTACAATGAGCAGTTCTTC. Protein product: CSFGGGYNEQFF.

The chain combines TRBV7-3 with TRBJ2-1; the match to TRBD2 covers 9 bases. The CDR3 has 14 residues. Germline loops: CDR1 SGHTA, CDR2 FQGTGA. The junction had 6 bases not matched to a gene; V was cut back by 3 bases and J by 9 bases. The CDR3 DNA reads as TGTGCCAGCAGCTTGTTAGCGGGAGTAAGTGAGCAGTTCTTC. This codes for CASSLLAGVSEQFF.

CDR3: CASSYSGAGDIQYF. For the CDR3, the DNA is TGTGCCAGCAGTTACTCAGGGGCTGGGGACATTCAGTACTTC. This chain connects TRBV6-6 to TRBJ2-4; D is possibly TRBD1 (5 bases). The CDR3 sequence is 14 residues long. The V gene lost 0 bases and the J gene lost 8 bases, with 11 bases spanning the gap. Germline lookup yields CDR1 MNHNY and CDR2 SVGAGI (reference sequence).

The rearrangement joins TRBV7-2 to TRBJ1-2; no definite D call. CDR1 is SGHTA and CDR2 is FQGNSA in the germline V gene. The CDR3 contains 13 residues. Trimming left V 5 bases short and J 4 bases short, with 11 bases between. CDR3 region: CASSTPPGYGYTF. The CDR3 DNA reads TGTGCCAGCAGCACACCCCCGGGCTATGGCTACACCTTC.

This clone came up once. The rearrangement links TRBV7-3 to TRBJ2-6; D uncertain. Germline V gene lookup returns CDR1 SGHTA and CDR2 FQGTGA. The CDR3 spans 17 residues. V was shortened by 1 base and J by 0 bases, with 10 bases between the two germline ends. CDR3 nucleotides: TGTGCCAGCAGCTTAAGCGTCGTAACCTCTGGGGCCAACGTCCTGACTTTC. Translating gives CASSLSVVTSGANVLTF.

V usage is TRBV6-5 and J usage is TRBJ2-1; 9 positions match TRBD2. The CDR3 is 16 residues long. The germline V gene has CDR1 MNHEY and CDR2 SVGAGI. The V and J ends lost 0 bases and 3 bases, in that order; junction bases with no gene match: 3. CDR3 loop: CASSYSAAGGYNEQFF. The CDR3 DNA follows: TGTGCCAGCAGTTACTCGGCAGCGGGGGGCTACAATGAGCAGTTCTTC.

This clone was counted between two and nine times. This chain links TRBV5-4 with TRBJ1-4; perhaps TRBD1 as D (6 bases). Trimming pared 3 bases from V and 8 bases from J, leaving 20 bases between. CDR3 size: 16 residues. The germline gives CDR1 SGHNT, CDR2 YYREEE (reference sequence). The CDR3 DNA reads as TGTGCCAGCAGCTCAGACAGGCTGTTCGAAGGAGAAAAACTGTTTTTT. This encodes CASSSDRLFEGEKLFF.

The V and J genes are TRBV20-1 and TRBJ2-1; D may be TRBD1 or TRBD2 (5 bases each). The V gene's germline CDR1 is DFQATT and CDR2 SNEGSKA (reference sequence). V dropped 3 bases and J dropped 15 bases, with 15 bases sitting between them. The CDR3 has 11 residues. The CDR3 region has the DNA TGCAGTGCTAGGGGACCATTGCGGTTGTTCTTC. This encodes CSARGPLRLFF.

J is TRBJ2-7 and V is TRBV6-5; 9 nucleotides agree with TRBD2. V shed 7 bases and J 3 bases; nucleotides not matched to a gene: 10. The CDR3 sequence is 15 residues long. CDR1 and CDR2 from the germline V gene are MNHEY and SVGAGI. The CDR3 coding sequence is TGTGCCAGCACCGGCTGGTCTAGCGGGAACTACGAGCAGTACTTC. This translates into CASTGWSSGNYEQYF.

V and J are TRBV19 and TRBJ1-5, with unresolved D. Germline values: CDR1 LNHDA, CDR2 SQIVND (reference sequence). The CDR3 contains 16 residues. Trimming stripped 6 bases from V and 2 bases from J, with 17 bases between. The CDR3 nucleotides read TGTGCCAGTAGCAGTCGCCAAAGGCGTGGCAATCAGCCCCAGCATTTT. Translated, it gives CASSSRQRRGNQPQHF.

This chain joins TRBV27 and TRBJ1-4; 8 bases are shared with TRBD1. The CDR3 runs 17 residues. Germline loops: CDR1 MNHEY, CDR2 SMNVEV (reference sequence). V lost 6 bases to trimming and J lost 4 bases; unmatched junction nucleotides: 13. This CDR3 is CASRTNQGASFNEKLFF. For the CDR3, the DNA is TGTGCCAGCAGGACTAATCAGGGGGCGTCCTTTAATGAAAAACTGTTTTTT.

This sequence joins TRBV14 and TRBJ1-1; D unresolved. CDR3 length: 14 residues. V dropped 5 bases and J dropped 1 base, with 11 bases sitting between them. Germline-derived CDR1 and CDR2 are SGHDN and FVKESK. The CDR3 nucleotides read TGTGCCAGCAGCTCCAACTGGAAGAACACTGAAGCTTTCTTT. This translates into CASSSNWKNTEAFF.

The chain uses TRBV21-1 and TRBJ1-6; no check of the table's D call, TRBD1, against the DNA was made. TRBV21-1 is deemed a pseudogene. This CDR3 spans 16 amino acids. Here the CDR3 DNA reads TGTGCCAGCAGCTATCAGGGACAGTTAAAGGTATCACCCCTCCACTTT. Residues: CASSYQGQLKVSPLHF.

The chain employs TRBV5-1 and TRBJ2-3; 7 nucleotides line up with TRBD2. Looked up from germline, CDR1 is SGHRS and CDR2 is YFSETQ. The CDR3 has 17 amino acids. Trimming removed 0 bases from V and 0 bases from J; junction bases left unmatched: 7. The CDR3 loop is CASSLGVTGGSTDTQYF. The CDR3 bases are TGCGCCAGCAGCTTGGGAGTGACGGGGGGTAGCACAGATACGCAGTATTTT.

V and J are TRBV2 and TRBJ2-1; TRBD2 matches at 11 bases. This CDR3 region has 16 residues. The ends lost 2 bases at V and 11 bases at J; junction bases unmatched: 11. The germline CDR1 and CDR2 sequences are SNHLY and FYNNEI. The CDR3 DNA reads TGTGCCAGCAGTGAACGGTCCCTAGCGGGAGGTGATCAGCAGTTCTTC. Its protein is CASSERSLAGGDQQFF.

The chain recombines TRBV7-3 with TRBJ2-1, with 12 bases matching TRBD1. The trim removed 1 base at V and 7 bases at J, leaving 5 bases unmatched. The CDR3 covers 16 residues. Germline CDR1 reads SGHTA; CDR2 reads FQGTGA. Written as DNA, the CDR3 is TGTGCCAGCAGCTTAATAGGGGGACAGGGGGCTAATGAGCAGTTCTTC. This sequence encodes CASSLIGGQGANEQFF. The variable domain in full, with the rest retrieved from reference TRBV7-3 and TRBJ2-1, is GAGVSQTPSNKVTEKGKYVELRCDPISGHTALYWYRQSLGQGPEFLIYFQGTGAADDSGLPNDRFFAVRPEGSVSTLKIQRTERGDSAVYLCASSLIGGQGANEQFFGPGTRLTVL.

The chain employs TRBV5-1 and TRBJ1-1; D is possibly TRBD1 (5 bases). Germline lookup yields CDR1 SGHRS and CDR2 YFSETQ. Trimming took off 0 bases at V and 11 bases at J, with 20 bases between the two ends. This CDR3 contains 15 residues. The CDR3 reads CASSLDGSPGASAFF. The CDR3, as DNA: TGCGCCAGCAGCTTGGACGGGAGCCCTGGGGCCTCTGCTTTCTTT.